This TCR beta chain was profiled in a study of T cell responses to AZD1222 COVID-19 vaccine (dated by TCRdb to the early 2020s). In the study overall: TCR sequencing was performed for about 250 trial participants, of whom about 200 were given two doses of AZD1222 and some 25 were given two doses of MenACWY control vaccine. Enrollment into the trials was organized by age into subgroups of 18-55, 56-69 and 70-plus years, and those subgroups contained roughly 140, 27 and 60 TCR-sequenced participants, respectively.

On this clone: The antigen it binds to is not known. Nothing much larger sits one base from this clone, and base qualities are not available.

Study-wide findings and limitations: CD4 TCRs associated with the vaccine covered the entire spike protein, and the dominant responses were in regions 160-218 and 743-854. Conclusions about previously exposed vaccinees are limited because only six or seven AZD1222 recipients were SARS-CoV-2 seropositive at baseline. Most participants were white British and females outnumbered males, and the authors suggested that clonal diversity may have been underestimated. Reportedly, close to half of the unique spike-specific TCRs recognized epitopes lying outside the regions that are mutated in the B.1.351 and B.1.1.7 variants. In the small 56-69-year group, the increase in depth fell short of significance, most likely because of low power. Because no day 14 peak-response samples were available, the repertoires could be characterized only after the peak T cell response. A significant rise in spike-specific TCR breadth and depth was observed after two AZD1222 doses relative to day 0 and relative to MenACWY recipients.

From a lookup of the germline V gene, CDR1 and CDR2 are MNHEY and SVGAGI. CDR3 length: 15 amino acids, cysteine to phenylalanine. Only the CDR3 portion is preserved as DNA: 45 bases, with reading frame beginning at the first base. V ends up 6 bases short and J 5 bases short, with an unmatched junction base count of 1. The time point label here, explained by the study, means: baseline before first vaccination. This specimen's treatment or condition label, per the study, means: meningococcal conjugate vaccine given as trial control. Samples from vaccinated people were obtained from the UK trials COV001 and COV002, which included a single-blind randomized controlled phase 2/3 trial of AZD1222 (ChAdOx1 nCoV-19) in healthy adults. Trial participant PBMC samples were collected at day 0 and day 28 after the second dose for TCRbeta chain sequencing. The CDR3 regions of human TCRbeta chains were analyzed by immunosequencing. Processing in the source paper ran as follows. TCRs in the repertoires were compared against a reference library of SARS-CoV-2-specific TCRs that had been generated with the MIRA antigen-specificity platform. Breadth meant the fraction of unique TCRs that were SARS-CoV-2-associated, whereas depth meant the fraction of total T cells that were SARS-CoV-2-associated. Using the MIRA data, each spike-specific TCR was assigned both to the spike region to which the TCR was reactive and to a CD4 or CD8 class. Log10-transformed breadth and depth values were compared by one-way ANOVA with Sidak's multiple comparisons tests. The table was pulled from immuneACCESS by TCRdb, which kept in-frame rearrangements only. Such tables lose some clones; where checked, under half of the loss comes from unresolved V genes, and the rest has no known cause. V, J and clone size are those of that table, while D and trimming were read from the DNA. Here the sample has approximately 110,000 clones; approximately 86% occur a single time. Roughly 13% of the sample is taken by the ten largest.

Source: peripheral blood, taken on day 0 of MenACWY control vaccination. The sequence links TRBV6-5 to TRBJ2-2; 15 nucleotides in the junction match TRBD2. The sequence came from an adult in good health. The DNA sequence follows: TGTGCCAGCAGAGGACTAGCGGGAGGGACCGGGGAGCTGTTTTTT. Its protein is CASRGLAGGTGELFF.